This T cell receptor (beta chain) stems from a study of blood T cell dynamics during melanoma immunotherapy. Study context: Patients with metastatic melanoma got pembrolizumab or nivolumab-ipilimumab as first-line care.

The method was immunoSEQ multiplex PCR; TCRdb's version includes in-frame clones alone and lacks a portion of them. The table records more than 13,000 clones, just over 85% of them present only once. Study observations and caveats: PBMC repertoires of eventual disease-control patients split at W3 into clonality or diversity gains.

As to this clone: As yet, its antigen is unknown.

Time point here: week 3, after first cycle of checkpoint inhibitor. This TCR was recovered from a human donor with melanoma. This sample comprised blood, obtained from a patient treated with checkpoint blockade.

CDR3 sequence reads: CASSLDSVRGGELFF. The DNA of the CDR3 is TGTGCCAGCAGCTTGGACTCAGTAAGGGGCGGGGAGCTGTTTTTT. The V call is TRBV5-4, the J call TRBJ2-2; maybe TRBD1 (5 bases). The length of the CDR3 is 15 residues. Germline V CDR1 and CDR2: SGHNT, YYREEE (reference sequence). V gave up 0 bases and J gave up 7 bases, with 13 bases separating them.